A single sample is the source of the 32 T cell receptor beta chains below, sequenced in a study of blood T cell repertoires in COVID-19. Measured with immunoSEQ multiplex PCR; TCRdb has only the in-frame clones, and not every one. Of 300,000 to 450,000 clones in the sample, 85% to 90% were seen once. Sequencing was done on a sample of PBMCs or T cells enriched from blood (not recorded which). These receptors were taken from a young man who had recovered from COVID-19.

The chain combines TRBV6-5 with TRBJ1-2; 9 bases fit TRBD1. Germline V gene lookup returns CDR1 MNHEY and CDR2 SVGAGI. This CDR3 is built from 14 residues. V lost 7 bases and J lost 6; bases outside the gene matches: 9. The CDR3: CASTTLGQGNGYTF. DNA of the CDR3: TGTGCCAGCACTACATTGGGACAGGGCAATGGCTACACCTTC.

The chain uses TRBV24-1 and TRBJ2-3; 8 nucleotides match TRBD2. Germline V gene sequence: CDR1 KGHDR, CDR2 SFDVKD. The CDR3 has 15 residues. With V trimmed by 4 bases and J by 5 bases, 7 bases remained unmatched. CDR3 nucleotides: TGTGCCACCAGTGACTCGGGACTAGTTGGAGATACGCAGTATTTT. Translation gives CATSDSGLVGDTQYF.

The chain has TRBV6-5 and TRBJ1-2; perhaps TRBD1 as D (6 bases). CDR1 is MNHEY and CDR2 is SVGAGI in the germline V gene. V lost 4 bases, J lost 6 bases, and 12 bases lay in between. The CDR3 has 13 residues. The CDR3 reads CASSFDRYHGYTF. The DNA of the CDR3 is TGTGCCAGCAGTTTTGACAGGTACCATGGCTACACCTTC.

This chain joins TRBV18 and TRBJ1-3; D remains ambiguous. This CDR3 is 16 amino acids long. Germline loops: CDR1 KGHSH, CDR2 LQKENI. Trimming cost V 5 bases and J 0 bases, with 14 bases left between them. The CDR3 DNA is TGTGCCAGCTCATCCAATGACTTACTCTCTGGAAACACCATATATTTT. It is translated as CASSSNDLLSGNTIYF.

V usage is TRBV5-1 and J usage is TRBJ2-2; a possible D gene is TRBD2 (6 bases). The CDR3 runs 15 residues. V lost 1 base to trimming and J lost 5 bases, with 12 bases between them. CDR1 and CDR2 (germline): SGHRS, YFSETQ. CDR3 nucleotide sequence: TGCGCCAGCAGCTTGCCAGCGGGCTGGACCGGGGAGCTGTTTTTT. As protein: CASSLPAGWTGELFF. Full variable domain (remainder filled in from reference TRBV5-1 and TRBJ2-2): KAGVTQTPRYLIKTRGQQVTLSCSPISGHRSVSWYQQTPGQGLQFLFEYFSETQRNKGNFPGRFSGRQFSNSRSEMNVSTLELGDSALYLCASSLPAGWTGELFFGEGSRLTVL.

The chain couples TRBV7-9 to TRBJ2-2; a possible D gene is TRBD1 (6 bases). The CDR3 runs 16 residues. Trimming left V 0 bases short and J 5 bases short, with 13 bases between. CDR1 SEHNR and CDR2 FQNEAQ come from the germline V gene (reference sequence). The CDR3 bases are TGTGCCAGCAGCTTAGCTGGCAGGGGCAGGACCGGGGAGCTGTTTTTT. This gives the protein CASSLAGRGRTGELFF.

This chain connects TRBV6-2 or TRBV6-3 to TRBJ2-7; D possibly corresponds to TRBD1 (5 bases). Germline assignment: CDR1 MNHEY and CDR2 SVGEGT. The CDR3 has 13 residues. V was cut by 5 bases and J by 4 bases, with 12 bases left in between. The CDR3 is CASSPTEEYEQYF. In DNA, the CDR3 is TGTGCCAGCAGTCCGACAGAGGAGTACGAGCAGTACTTC.

V usage is TRBV3-1 (or the pseudogene TRBV3-2) and J usage is TRBJ2-5; 8 bases align to TRBD2. Per the germline V gene, CDR1 is LGHDT and CDR2 is YNNKEL (reference sequence). The CDR3 extends over 15 amino acids. The V gene end was trimmed by 4 bases and the J gene end by 0 bases; junction bases not matched to a gene: 4. The chain's CDR3 is CASSPRGGYQETQYF. CDR3 DNA: TGTGCCAGCAGCCCCCGGGGGGGGTACCAAGAGACCCAGTACTTC.

V is TRBV3-1 (or the pseudogene TRBV3-2) and J is TRBJ1-4, with 7 bases identical to TRBD1. Losses at the gene ends were 6 bases for V and 7 bases for J; bases not matched to a gene: 17. The CDR3 length is 17 residues. The germline V gene encodes CDR1 LGHDT and CDR2 YNNKEL (reference sequence). CDR3 sequence: CASSPDRTIRTIEKLFF. For the CDR3, the DNA is TGTGCCAGCAGTCCGGACAGGACGATCCGTACCATTGAAAAACTGTTTTTT.

This clone was seen more than once but under ten times. The chain employs TRBV29-1 and TRBJ2-1, with 12 bases fitting TRBD1. Looked up from germline, CDR1 is SQVTM and CDR2 is ANQGSEA. The CDR3 sequence is 15 residues long. The V gene end was trimmed by 0 bases and the J gene end by 5 bases; junction bases not matched to a gene: 2. The CDR3 sequence: CSVEEGTGGHNEQFF. The CDR3 nucleotides are TGCAGCGTTGAAGAGGGGACAGGGGGCCACAATGAGCAGTTCTTC.

The V and J genes are TRBV5-1 and TRBJ2-5, with D maybe TRBD2 (6 bases). This CDR3 region has 14 residues. Trimming stripped 3 bases from V and 5 bases from J, with 14 bases between. Germline loops: CDR1 SGHRS, CDR2 YFSETQ. This CDR3 is CASSWATGVETQYF. The CDR3 DNA is TGCGCCAGCAGCTGGGCAACGGGAGTTGAGACCCAGTACTTC.

The chain recombines TRBV3-1 (or the pseudogene TRBV3-2) with TRBJ1-2, with D unresolved. Germline values: CDR1 LGHDT, CDR2 YNNKEL (reference sequence). This CDR3 has 15 residues. V lost 3 bases to trimming and J lost 4 bases, with 15 bases between them. This chain's CDR3 is CASSQSREKGYGYTF. In DNA form, the CDR3 reads TGTGCCAGCAGCCAGAGTCGGGAGAAAGGCTATGGCTACACCTTC.

The chain links TRBV7-2 to TRBJ2-7, with D tentatively TRBD1 (5 bases). Trimming left V 2 bases short and J 3 bases short, with 11 bases between. Germline values: CDR1 SGHTA, CDR2 FQGNSA. The CDR3 sequence is 14 residues long. CDR3 in amino acids: CASSLITGFYEQYF. The CDR3 nucleotides read TGTGCCAGCAGCTTAATAACAGGCTTCTACGAGCAGTACTTC. The full variable domain, rest sourced from reference TRBV7-2 and TRBJ2-7, is GAGVSQSPSNKVTEKGKDVELRCDPISGHTALYWYRQSLGQGLEFLIYFQGNSAPDKSGLPSDRFSAERTGGSVSTLTIQRTQQEDSAVYLCASSLITGFYEQYFGPGTRLTVT.

The chain has TRBV24-1 and TRBJ2-1; 7 positions match TRBD2. CDR3 size: 14 residues. Germline V lookup: CDR1 KGHDR, CDR2 SFDVKD. V shed 5 bases and J 2 bases; nucleotides not matched to a gene: 2. The CDR3: CATSAGLPYNEQFF. The CDR3 region has the DNA TGTGCCACCAGTGCGGGACTACCCTACAATGAGCAGTTCTTC.

The V and J genes are TRBV5-1 and TRBJ2-1, with 10 positions matching TRBD2. The CDR3 extends over 14 amino acids. The V and J ends lost 7 bases and 1 base, in that order; junction bases with no gene match: 2. Looked up from germline, CDR1 is SGHRS and CDR2 is YFSETQ. The chain's CDR3 is CASSAGGSYNEQFF. For the CDR3, the DNA is TGCGCCAGCTCAGCGGGGGGGTCCTACAATGAGCAGTTCTTC.

The chain couples TRBV2 to TRBJ2-2, with D possibly being TRBD2 (6 bases). V was cut by 4 bases and J by 5 bases, with 14 bases left in between. Germline V gene sequence: CDR1 SNHLY, CDR2 FYNNEI. This CDR3 is built from 15 residues. The CDR3 coding sequence is TGTGCCAGCAGTGCCCGGGCAGGGAGGACCGGGGAGCTGTTTTTT. This codes for CASSARAGRTGELFF.

The J gene is TRBJ2-3, the V gene TRBV2, with 7 bases fitting TRBD1. Germline CDR1 SNHLY, CDR2 FYNNEI. Losses at the gene ends were 7 bases for V and 6 bases for J; bases not matched to a gene: 7. CDR3 length equals 13 residues. Here the CDR3 reads CASTQGTTDTQYF. CDR3 nucleotide sequence: TGTGCCAGCACACAGGGGACCACGGATACGCAGTATTTT. Supplemented by reference TRBV2 and TRBJ2-3, the full variable domain reads EPEVTQTPSHQVTQMGQEVILRCVPISNHLYFYWYRQILGQKVEFLVSFYNNEISEKSEIFDDQFSVERPDGSNFTLKIRSTKLEDSAMYFCASTQGTTDTQYFGPGTRLTVL.

The chain combines TRBV9 with TRBJ1-2; D unclear. V dropped 6 bases and J dropped 6 bases, with 15 bases sitting between them. The CDR3 extends over 13 amino acids. Germline CDR1 SGDLS, CDR2 YYNGEE. This CDR3 is CASNNPGSHGYTF. The CDR3 DNA reads as TGTGCCAGCAACAACCCGGGGTCGCATGGCTACACCTTC.

The CDR3 DNA reads as TGCGCCAGCAGGGGGGACAGGAATCAGCCCCAGCATTTT. Protein sequence: CASRGDRNQPQHF. The chain couples TRBV10-2 to TRBJ1-5, with 8 bases aligning to TRBD1. The CDR3 spans 13 residues. Losses at the gene ends were 6 bases for V and 4 bases for J; bases not matched to a gene: 2. The germline CDR1 and CDR2 sequences are WSHSY and SAAADI.

The V call is TRBV19, the J call TRBJ1-3; D is perhaps TRBD1 (5 bases). V lost 8 bases and J 0 bases, leaving 11 bases between the germline ends. CDR1 is LNHDA, CDR2 SQIVND, per germline (reference sequence). CDR3 length equals 14 residues. This CDR3 reads CASGLTGSGNTIYF. The CDR3 nucleotides are TGTGCCAGTGGGTTAACAGGCTCTGGAAACACCATATATTTT.

This sequence joins TRBV3-1 (or the pseudogene TRBV3-2) and TRBJ1-2; 7 bases are a match to TRBD1. V trimming: 4 bases; J trimming: 2 bases; junction bases outside the gene matches: 4. The CDR3 contains 14 residues. The germline V gene has CDR1 LGHDT and CDR2 YNNKEL (reference sequence). For the CDR3, the DNA is TGTGCCAGCAGCCCCTCGACAGGGAACTATGGCTACACCTTC. As protein: CASSPSTGNYGYTF.

The chain joins TRBV7-3 to TRBJ2-7; D is possibly TRBD2 (6 bases). Trimming shortened V by 1 base and J by 3 bases, and 13 bases separated the two germline ends. CDR3 length: 15 amino acids. Germline V gene data show CDR1 as SGHTA and CDR2 as FQGTGA. CDR3 DNA sequence: TGTGCCAGCAGCTTAAACGGGGGAGGTGTCTACGAGCAGTACTTC. Translating gives CASSLNGGGVYEQYF.

This chain joins TRBV15 and TRBJ1-2, with 7 bases matching TRBD1. V lost 3 bases to trimming and J lost 4 bases; unmatched junction nucleotides: 8. Germline CDR1 and CDR2: LNHNV and YYDKDF (reference sequence). This CDR3 contains 15 residues. The DNA for the CDR3 is TGTGCCACCAGCAGGGACAGGCAGGGACTCTATGGCTACACCTTC. It specifies CATSRDRQGLYGYTF.

On this clone itself: The identical CDR3 is also encoded by other nucleotide sequences in the sample. The rearrangement joins TRBV28 to TRBJ1-1; D call uncertain. This CDR3 is 14 amino acids long. CDR1 is MDHEN and CDR2 is SYDVKM in the germline V gene. Between the trimmed V and J ends, which lost 3 bases and 2 bases, there was a span of 10 bases. The CDR3 here is CASSFRSGNTEAFF. CDR3 DNA sequence: TGTGCCAGCAGTTTTCGTTCGGGTAACACTGAAGCTTTCTTT.

V is TRBV3-1 (or the pseudogene TRBV3-2) and J is TRBJ1-5; TRBD1 is a possible D gene (5 bases). This CDR3 has 15 residues. The germline V gene has CDR1 LGHDT and CDR2 YNNKEL (reference sequence). V dropped 4 bases and J dropped 0 bases, with 10 bases sitting between them. The CDR3 DNA reads TGTGCCAGCAGCCTTGACAGTTATAGCAATCAGCCCCAGCATTTT. Translated, it gives CASSLDSYSNQPQHF.

The genes are TRBV10-3 and TRBJ1-1; tentative D call: TRBD1 (6 bases). The CDR3 is 14 residues long. Germline lookup yields CDR1 ENHRY and CDR2 SYGVKD. Trimming shortened V by 2 bases and J by 7 bases, and 14 bases separated the two germline ends. The CDR3 protein is CAISEGRGGGEAFF. The CDR3 DNA follows: TGTGCCATCAGTGAGGGCAGGGGTGGGGGTGAAGCTTTCTTT.

CDR3 bases: TGTGCCAGCAGTGAGAGCTACAGGGCGGTCTCACCCCTCCACTTT. It translates to CASSESYRAVSPLHF. This rearrangement joins TRBV25-1 to TRBJ1-6, with D possibly matching TRBD1 (6 bases). The CDR3 covers 15 residues. With 3 bases removed from V and 10 bases from J, the gap between germline ends came to 16 bases. Germline assignment: CDR1 MGHDK and CDR2 SYGVNS.

This clone has only one observation. The DNA of the CDR3 is TGTGCCAGCAGCTCGGACTTGTCGGGAGGCGGGGAGCAGTTCTTC. It is translated as CASSSDLSGGGEQFF. The chain recombines TRBV5-4 with TRBJ2-1; 7 bases fit TRBD2. J gave up 10 bases and V 3 bases, and 13 bases lay outside the gene matches. Per germline, CDR1 SGHNT and CDR2 YYREEE (reference sequence). The CDR3 sequence is 15 residues long.

V is TRBV4-1 and J is TRBJ2-2, with a weak D call TRBD1 (5 bases). The germline V gene has CDR1 MGHRA and CDR2 YSYEKL. This CDR3 is 16 amino acids long. Trimming stripped 1 base from V and 0 bases from J, with 9 bases between. The CDR3 bases are TGCGCCAGCAGCCAAGGAATCAGGGCGAACACCGGGGAGCTGTTTTTT. Encoded protein: CASSQGIRANTGELFF.

CDR3 region: CASSSGHFGKLFF. The CDR3 DNA sequence: TGTGCCAGCAGTTCAGGGCATTTTGGAAAACTGTTTTTT. The chain links TRBV28 to TRBJ1-4, with D perhaps TRBD1 (5 bases). The V gene's germline CDR1 is MDHEN and CDR2 SYDVKM. V lost 4 bases, J lost 10 bases, and 13 bases lay in between. The CDR3 contains 13 residues.

This rearrangement joins TRBV3-1 (or the pseudogene TRBV3-2) to TRBJ1-2, with D possibly TRBD1 on 6 matching bases. This CDR3 has 18 amino acids. CDR1 is LGHDT and CDR2 is YNNKEL in the germline V gene (reference sequence). The V end lost 1 base, the J end lost 0 bases, and 18 bases lay between the germline ends. The CDR3 region is CASSQGIWSGEANYGYTF. DNA of the CDR3: TGTGCCAGCAGCCAAGGAATCTGGTCAGGGGAAGCTAACTATGGCTACACCTTC.

This clone was detected only a few times. The CDR3 reads CASGTNQGGLTEAFF. CDR3 coding DNA: TGTGCCAGCGGGACAAACCAGGGGGGTCTCACTGAAGCTTTCTTT. The chain recombines TRBV28 with TRBJ1-1; 7 nucleotides line up with TRBD1. The trim removed 8 bases at V and 4 bases at J, leaving 13 bases unmatched. There are 15 residues in the CDR3. In germline, CDR1 is MDHEN, CDR2 SYDVKM.